What follows describes a single T cell receptor (beta chain). Its antigen remains unidentified. The data derive from a study of T-cell memory formation after mild COVID-19. Study-level findings and limits: The authors left the SARS-CoV-2 specificity of second-wave clones peaking on day 37 unconfirmed. CD4+ contracting clones were found mainly in CM and EM, and CD8+ ones in EMRA.

TCR alpha and TCR beta cDNA libraries with sample barcodes and UMIs came from 5'RACE using constant-segment primers. TCRdb re-called the 5' RACE reads through MiXCR, storing one row per CDR3 protein. Of hundreds of thousands of distinct CDR3 sequences in the sample, less than 25% were seen once. Sequencing used PBMCs or a T cell subset sorted from them (not recorded which). The receptor's source is an adult woman who had mild COVID-19 (a few samples of this study predate the infection). Cell type and time point are not known.

The CDR3 here is CASRRGGAREQYF. CDR3 DNA: TGTGCCAGCAGGCGAGGGGGGGCGCGTGAGCAGTACTTC. This rearrangement joins TRBV12-3 or TRBV12-4 to TRBJ2-7; a weak D match, TRBD2 (7 bases). CDR3 size: 13 residues. Trimming shortened V by 6 bases and J by 7 bases, and 16 bases separated the two germline ends.